This T cell receptor beta chain was obtained from a study of blood T cell repertoires in COVID-19. This clone came up a few times. The method was immunoSEQ multiplex PCR; TCRdb's version includes in-frame clones alone and lacks a portion of them. The table records around 220,000 clones, less than 85% of them present only once. V dropped 0 bases and J dropped 7 bases, with 13 bases sitting between them. The CDR3 is made up of 14 amino acids. Germline V gene sequence: CDR1 SGHRS, CDR2 YFSETQ. J is TRBJ2-5 and V is TRBV5-1, with a possible D match to TRBD1 (5 bases). The receptor's source is a woman over 75 with COVID-19, enrolled during active disease. The sample was peripheral blood. CDR3 bases: TGCGCCAGCAGCTTGGATGGGTCCCAGGGGACCCAGTACTTC. Its protein product is CASSLDGSQGTQYF.